Listed below are T cell receptor beta chains from one sample, sequenced in a study of blood T cell repertoires in COVID-19. The repertoire was sequenced with immunoSEQ multiplex PCR; TCRdb's copy has only in-frame clones and lacks some. Of approximately 360,000 clones in the sample, roughly four fifths were seen once. The sequenced material came from PBMCs or T cells enriched from blood (not recorded which). These receptors came from a woman aged 50 to 60 who had recovered from COVID-19. CDR3s include the opening cysteine and the closing phenylalanine or tryptophan. A D gene is named only where the DNA matches it firmly. Clone sizes are given selectively: once, few, many, or a class where the clone is expanded.

j_call v_call d_call clone_size cdr3_nt cdr3_aa
TRBJ2-2 TRBV7-2 TRBD2 - TGTGCCAGCAGCTTACGGGGGGCGAACACCGGGGAGCTGTTTTTT CASSLRGANTGELFF
TRBJ2-1 TRBV3-1/TRBV3-2 TRBD2 few TGTGCCAGCAGCCAAGGGCTGTTAGCGGGGGGCGGAGAGTTCTTC CASSQGLLAGGGEFF
TRBJ2-2 TRBV4-1 - - TGCGCCAGCAGCCAAGATAACGGGGTCCGCGAGCTGTTTTTT CASSQDNGVRELFF
TRBJ2-1 TRBV6-4 TRBD2 - TGTGCCAGCAGTCCCGAGCGGGGGCTATCCTACAATGAGCAGTTCTTC CASSPERGLSYNEQFF
TRBJ1-2 TRBV5-6 TRBD1 - TGTGCCAGCAGCCCGACGGGACAGGGGACATATGGCTACACCTTC CASSPTGQGTYGYTF
TRBJ1-5 TRBV18 - once TGTGCCAGCTCACCAGTAGGCGGGCAGGGGAGCCAGCCCCAGCATTTT CASSPVGGQGSQPQHF
TRBJ1-1 TRBV6-5 - - TGTGCCAGCAGAACAAACAGTAACACTGAAGCTTTCTTT CASRTNSNTEAFF
TRBJ1-4 TRBV5-4 - - TGTGCCAGCAGCTTCCCTCTAAGTGAAAAACTGTTTTTT CASSFPLSEKLFF
TRBJ2-2 TRBV5-4 TRBD1 once TGTGCCGTTAAGCCTGGACAGGGGATTGCCGGGGAGCTGTTTTTT CAVKPGQGIAGELFF
TRBJ2-1 TRBV11-2 TRBD2 few TGTGCCAGCAGCGTAGCGGGGGGACTCTACAATGAGCAGTTCTTC CASSVAGGLYNEQFF
TRBJ1-2 TRBV28 TRBD1 - TGTGCCAGCATTCGGGGGACAGGGATAGGGTATGGCTACACCTTC CASIRGTGIGYGYTF
TRBJ1-1 TRBV3-1/TRBV3-2 - once TGTGCCAGCAGCCAAGATTGGGCCAGATCAGCTTTCTTT CASSQDWARSAFF
TRBJ2-1 TRBV14 TRBD2 - TGTGCCAGCAGCTCCTTAGCGGGAGGTCACAATGAGCAGTTCTTC CASSSLAGGHNEQFF
TRBJ2-3 TRBV12-5 - - TGTGCTAGTGGTTCCCCCTGGGCAGGGGTTGGGGCAGATACGCAGTATTTT CASGSPWAGVGADTQYF
TRBJ1-1 TRBV11-2 - - TGTGCCAGCAGCTCCCGGGTAGCGGGGACTGAAGCTTTCTTT CASSSRVAGTEAFF
TRBJ1-4 TRBV27 TRBD1 - TGTGCCAGCAGTAGGAGACAGGGAACTAATGAAAAACTGTTTTTT CASSRRQGTNEKLFF
TRBJ1-2 TRBV30 - few TGTGCCTGGAACAGGGACGCCGGGGGGTTTAACTATGGCTACACCTTC CAWNRDAGGFNYGYTF
TRBJ2-7 TRBV4-1 TRBD1 - TGCGCCAGCAGCCAAGACGGGACAGGGCCGACGCCCTACGAGCAGTACTTC CASSQDGTGPTPYEQYF
TRBJ2-7 TRBV7-9 - few TGTGCCAGCAGCACCCAGGACACCTACGAGCAGTACTTC CASSTQDTYEQYF
TRBJ1-5 TRBV29-1 - - TGCAGCGTTGCCAGGTCGCAAGATCAGCCCCAGCATTTT CSVARSQDQPQHF
TRBJ1-3 TRBV19 - - TGTGCCTCTGGACGGGACACCTTCTCTGGAAACACCATATATTTT CASGRDTFSGNTIYF
TRBJ1-2 TRBV7-2 TRBD1 - TGTGCCAGCAGCGTACCGACAGGGGAGGGGTCTGGCTACACCTTC CASSVPTGEGSGYTF
TRBJ1-1 TRBV2 - - TGTGCCAGCAGTGAAGAATTTTCATTCACTGAAGCTTTCTTT CASSEEFSFTEAFF
TRBJ1-2 TRBV2 TRBD1 - TGTGCCAGCAGTGAGTTTTCCGGGACAGGGGATGGCTACACCTTC CASSEFSGTGDGYTF
TRBJ2-4 TRBV12-3/TRBV12-4 - - TGTGCCAGCAGTTTAGTAGTCGAAAACATTCAGTACTTC CASSLVVENIQYF
TRBJ2-6 TRBV7-2 - - TGTGCCAGCAGCCGGACAGCCCTAAACTCTGGGGCCAACGTCCTGACTTTC CASSRTALNSGANVLTF
TRBJ1-1 TRBV2 - - TGTGCCAGCAGTGTATATACTGAAGCTTTCTTT CASSVYTEAFF
TRBJ2-5 TRBV29-1 TRBD1 - TGCAGCGCGACCAAACAGGGGACGGAGACCCAGTACTTC CSATKQGTETQYF
TRBJ1-3 TRBV30 - few TGTGCCTGGAGGGACAGTGGAAACACCATATATTTT CAWRDSGNTIYF
TRBJ1-2 TRBV29-1 - - TGCAGCGTTACAGGCGTGGATGGCTACACCTTC CSVTGVDGYTF
TRBJ1-5 TRBV5-1 TRBD1 - TGCGCCAGCAGCCCGGACAGGGGGGAAAATCAGCCCCAGCATTTT CASSPDRGENQPQHF
TRBJ1-4 TRBV30 TRBD1 - TGTGCCTGGAGTGGGGGACAGAATGAAAAACTGTTTTTT CAWSGGQNEKLFF
TRBJ1-3 TRBV11-2 - - TGTGCCAGCAGCTTAATTCCCGCGGGGGCGACTGGAAACACCATATATTTT CASSLIPAGATGNTIYF
TRBJ1-2 TRBV6-6 TRBD1 - TGTGCCAGCAGTAGGGACAGGGTAGATGGCTACACCTTC CASSRDRVDGYTF
TRBJ1-2 TRBV19 TRBD1 - TGTGCCAGTAGTTTCCTTCCGGGACAGGGGATAGGAGGCTACACCTTC CASSFLPGQGIGGYTF